This entry features one TCR beta chain sequence. This clonotype showed up just a few times. Its antigen target is currently unknown. The input lacks base qualities; no much larger clone sits a single base away. The sequencing machine was an Illumina HiSeq 1500. In TCRdb, the public reads were trimmed at Q25 with fastp and aligned with MiXCR, with productive beta chains retained. Each entry is one CDR3 protein sequence, shown with its most common DNA and genes. For this sample the table gives 300,000 to 400,000 distinct CDR3 sequences, of which 25% to 30% were detected only once. The ten largest clones add up to 15% to 25% of the sample. The data stem from a study of T cell repertoires in cytomegalovirus infection (dated by TCRdb to between 2018 and 2021). Study-level background: The peptide stimulations were aimed at well-studied HLA-B-restricted epitopes as well as recently identified HLA-C-restricted CMV epitopes, whose presentation resists viral immunomodulation. Because public TCR beta signatures pointed to carriage of CMV infection together with the matching HLA type, the HLA type of each donor mattered for the analysis. On the study overall, not on this receptor specifically: The ex vivo response was dominated by HLA-C-restricted CMV-specific TCR beta clonotypes, which also provided the single most frequent clonotype in two of eight donors. In both this cohort and an independent cohort of more than 350 donors, the cumulative frequency of public TCR beta family members distinguished carriers of CMV infection plus the relevant HLA type.

In the paper's terms, the treatment or condition label means: in vitro stimulation with specific CMV peptide epitopes to enrich CMV-specific T cells. V is shortened by 5 bases, J by 3 bases, and the region joining them spans 14 bases. From the cysteine through the phenylalanine, the CDR3 covers 15 amino acids. Only the CDR3 part of the read is kept: 45 bases, read in frame from the first base. The germline V gene (reference sequence) provides CDR1 SEHNR and CDR2 FQNEAQ. This clonotype was sampled from a human donor in good health (CMV status not recorded). Some clones in this sample may be carry-over from other donors' samples. The sequenced sample was cultured PBMCs, obtained from culture after CMV antigen stimulation. The sequence is built from TRBV7-9 and TRBJ2-1; possibly the D gene is TRBD2, per 5 matching bases. The nucleotides are TGTGCCAGCAGCGCGGGCTATCCTATCTACAATGAGCAGTTCTTC. This encodes CASSAGYPIYNEQFF.